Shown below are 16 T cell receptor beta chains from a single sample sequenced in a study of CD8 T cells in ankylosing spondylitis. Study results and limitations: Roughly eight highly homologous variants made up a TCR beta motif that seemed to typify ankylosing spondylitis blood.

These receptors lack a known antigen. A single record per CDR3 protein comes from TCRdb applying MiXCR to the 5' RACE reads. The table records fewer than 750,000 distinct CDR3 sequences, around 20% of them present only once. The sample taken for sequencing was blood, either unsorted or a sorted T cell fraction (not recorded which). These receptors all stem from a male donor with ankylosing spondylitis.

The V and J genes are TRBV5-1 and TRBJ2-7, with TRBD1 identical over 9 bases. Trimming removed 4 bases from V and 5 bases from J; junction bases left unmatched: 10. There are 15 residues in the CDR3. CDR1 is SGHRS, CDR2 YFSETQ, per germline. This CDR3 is CASSPRTGERNEQYF. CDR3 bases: TGCGCCAGCAGCCCCCGGACAGGGGAGAGGAACGAGCAGTACTTC.

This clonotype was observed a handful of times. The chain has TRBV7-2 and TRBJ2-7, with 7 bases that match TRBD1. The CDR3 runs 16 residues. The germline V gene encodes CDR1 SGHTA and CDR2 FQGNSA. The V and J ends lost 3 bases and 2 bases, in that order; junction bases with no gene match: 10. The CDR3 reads CASSFPKDRLPYEQYF. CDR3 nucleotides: TGTGCCAGCAGCTTCCCTAAGGACAGGTTACCCTACGAGCAGTACTTC.

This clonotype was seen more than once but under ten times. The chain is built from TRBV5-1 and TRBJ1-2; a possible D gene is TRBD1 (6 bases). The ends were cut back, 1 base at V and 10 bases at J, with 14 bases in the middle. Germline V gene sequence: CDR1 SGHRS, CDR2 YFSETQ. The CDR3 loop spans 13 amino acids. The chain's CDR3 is CASSLLTGGYYTF. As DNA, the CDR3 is TGCGCCAGCAGCTTGCTGACAGGTGGATACTACACCTTC.

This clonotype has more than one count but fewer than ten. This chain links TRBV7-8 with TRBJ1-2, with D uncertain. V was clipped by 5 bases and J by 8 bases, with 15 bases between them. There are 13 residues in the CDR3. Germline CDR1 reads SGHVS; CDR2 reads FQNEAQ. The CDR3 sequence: CASSLQGGKGYTF. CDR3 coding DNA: TGTGCCAGCAGCCTACAAGGTGGGAAGGGCTACACCTTC.

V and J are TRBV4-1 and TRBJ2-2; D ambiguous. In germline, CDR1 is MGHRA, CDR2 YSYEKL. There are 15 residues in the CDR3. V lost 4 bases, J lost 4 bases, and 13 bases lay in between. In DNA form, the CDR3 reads TGCGCCAGCAGCCCACTTGGGCCCAGCACCGGGGAGCTGTTTTTT. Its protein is CASSPLGPSTGELFF.

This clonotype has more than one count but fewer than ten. The CDR3 loop is CAISESTEANYGYTF. The CDR3 nucleotides read TGTGCCATCAGTGAGTCGACGGAAGCTAACTATGGCTACACCTTC. The rearrangement links TRBV10-3 to TRBJ1-2; D is undetermined. Looked up from germline, CDR1 is ENHRY and CDR2 is SYGVKD. This CDR3 has 15 residues. V shed 0 bases and J shed 0 bases, with 8 bases lying between them.

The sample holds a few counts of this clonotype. The DNA of the CDR3 is TGTGCCAGCAGTCCCCTGACCACCAGGGCTTTCTTT. It specifies CASSPLTTRAFF. V is TRBV28 and J is TRBJ1-1; D not resolved. Germline V gene data show CDR1 as MDHEN and CDR2 as SYDVKM. Trimming stripped 5 bases from V and 11 bases from J, with 15 bases between. The CDR3 has 12 residues.

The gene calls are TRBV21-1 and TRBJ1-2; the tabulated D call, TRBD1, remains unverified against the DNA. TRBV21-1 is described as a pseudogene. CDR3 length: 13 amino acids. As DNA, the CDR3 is TGTGCCAGCAGCATGACAGGGAATAATGGCTACACCTTC. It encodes CASSMTGNNGYTF.

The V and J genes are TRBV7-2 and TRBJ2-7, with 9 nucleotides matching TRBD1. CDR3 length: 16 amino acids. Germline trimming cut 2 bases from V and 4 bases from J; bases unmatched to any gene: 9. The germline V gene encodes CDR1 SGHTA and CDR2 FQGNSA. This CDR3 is CASSLLPGTGFYEQYF. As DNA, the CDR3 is TGTGCCAGCAGCTTACTTCCCGGGACAGGGTTTTACGAGCAGTACTTC.

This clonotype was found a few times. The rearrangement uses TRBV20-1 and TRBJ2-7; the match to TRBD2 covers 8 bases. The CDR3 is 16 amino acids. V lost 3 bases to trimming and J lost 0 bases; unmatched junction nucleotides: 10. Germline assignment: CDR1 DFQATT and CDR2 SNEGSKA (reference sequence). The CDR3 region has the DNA TGCAGTGCTAGCGGTCTAGCGGGCACCTACTCCTACGAGCAGTACTTC. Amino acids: CSASGLAGTYSYEQYF.

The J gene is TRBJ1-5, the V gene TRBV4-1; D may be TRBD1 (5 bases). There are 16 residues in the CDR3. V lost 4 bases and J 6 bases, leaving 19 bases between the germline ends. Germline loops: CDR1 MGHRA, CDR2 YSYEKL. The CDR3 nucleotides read TGCGCCAGCAGCCCGAACCCCCAGGGAAGAGCTCAGCCCCAGCATTTT. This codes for CASSPNPQGRAQPQHF.

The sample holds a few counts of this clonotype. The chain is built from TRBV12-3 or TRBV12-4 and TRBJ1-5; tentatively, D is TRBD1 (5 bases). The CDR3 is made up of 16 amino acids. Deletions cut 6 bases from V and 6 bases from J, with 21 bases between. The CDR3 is CASSLQAPGGSQPQHF. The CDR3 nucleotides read TGTGCCAGCAGCCTACAGGCCCCGGGGGGGAGTCAGCCCCAGCATTTT.

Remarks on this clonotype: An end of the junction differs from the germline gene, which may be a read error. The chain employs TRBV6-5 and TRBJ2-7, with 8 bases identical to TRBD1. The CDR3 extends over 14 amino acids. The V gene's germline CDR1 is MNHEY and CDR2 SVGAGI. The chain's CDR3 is CASRYYRGTHEQYF. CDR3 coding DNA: TGTGCCAGCAGATACTACAGGGGGACCCACGAGCAGTACTTC.

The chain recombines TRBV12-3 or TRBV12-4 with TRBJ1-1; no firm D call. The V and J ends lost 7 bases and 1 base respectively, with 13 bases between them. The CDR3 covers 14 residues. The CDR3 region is CASTPWLTNTEAFF. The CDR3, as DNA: TGTGCCAGCACCCCTTGGTTAACGAACACTGAAGCTTTCTTT.

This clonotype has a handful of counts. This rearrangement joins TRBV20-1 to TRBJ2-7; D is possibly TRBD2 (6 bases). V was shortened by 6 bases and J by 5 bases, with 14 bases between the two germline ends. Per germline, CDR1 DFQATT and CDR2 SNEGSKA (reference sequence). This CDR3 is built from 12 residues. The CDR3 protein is CSAEGLSHEQYF. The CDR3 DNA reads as TGCAGTGCGGAGGGACTGTCTCACGAGCAGTACTTC.

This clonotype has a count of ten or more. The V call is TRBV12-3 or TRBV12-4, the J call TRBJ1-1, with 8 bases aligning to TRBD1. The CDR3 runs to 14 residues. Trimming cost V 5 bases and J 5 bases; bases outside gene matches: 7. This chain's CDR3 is CASSDTGGETEAFF. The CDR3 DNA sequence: TGTGCCAGCAGTGACACAGGGGGTGAGACTGAAGCTTTCTTT.